The sequence of this T cell receptor beta chain was determined in a study of T-cell memory formation after mild COVID-19. In the study overall: Largely donor-specific sequence clusters came from two donors. Whole-study results and caveats: Later expanders leaned CD4+, whereas day 15 to 85 contracting clones were balanced CD4/CD8. Researchers report contracting CD4+ clones mostly in CM and EM, with CD8+ clones in EMRA.

Germline V gene lookup returns CDR1 SGDLS and CDR2 YYNGEE. The CDR3 length is 15 residues. Between the trimmed V and J ends, which lost 3 bases and 0 bases, there was a span of 10 bases. Constant-segment-primed 5'RACE gave TCR alpha and TCR beta cDNA libraries with sample barcodes and UMIs. One entry per CDR3 protein results from TCRdb running MiXCR on the 5' RACE reads. This table holds approximately 450,000 distinct CDR3 sequences, 15% to 20% found once. This clonotype has only a few counts. The antigen is unknown. The sequencing sample was made of PBMCs or a T cell subset sorted from them (not recorded which). The source of this sequence is an adult woman who had mild COVID-19 (a few samples of this study predate the infection). Cell type and time point are not known. V usage is TRBV9 and J usage is TRBJ2-1, with D maybe TRBD2 (6 bases). The CDR3 loop is CASSAWGGSYNEQFF. As DNA, the CDR3 is TGTGCCAGCAGCGCCTGGGGAGGCTCCTACAATGAGCAGTTCTTC. Variable domain in full (rest from reference TRBV9 and TRBJ2-1): DSGVTQTPKHLITATGQRVTLRCSPRSGDLSVYWYQQSLDQGLQFLIQYYNGEERAKGNILERFSAQQFPDLHSELNLSSLELGDSALYFCASSAWGGSYNEQFFGPGTRLTVL.